A single sample is the source of the 6 T cell receptor beta chains below, sequenced in a study of T cell responses to AZD1222 COVID-19 vaccine. The data were produced by immunoSEQ multiplex PCR, yet TCRdb's version contains in-frame clones alone and is incomplete. The repertoire holds roughly 120,000 clones, around 89% seen once, with 6% to 8.5% in the top ten. Sequences were derived from peripheral blood, sampled 28 days after the second AZD1222 dose. These receptors all stem from an adult who received the AZD1222 COVID-19 vaccine.

Comment on this clone: Germline and junction disagree at one end, which may indicate a read error. The gene calls are TRBV9 and TRBJ2-3; weak D call: TRBD1 (5 bases). The CDR3 is 15 residues long. Per germline, CDR1 SGDLS and CDR2 YYNGEE. The CDR3 here is CASSVGASSTDTQYF. CDR3 coding DNA: TGTGCCAGCAGTGTAGGGGCCTCGAGCACAGATACGCAGTATTTT.

The chain combines TRBV7-9 with TRBJ2-7; D gene unclear. Trimming took 5 bases from V and 9 from J, leaving 17 bases between them. CDR1 SEHNR and CDR2 FQNEAQ come from the germline V gene (reference sequence). This CDR3 is 13 amino acids long. CDR3 region: CASSPTGRPGQYF. In nucleotides, the CDR3 is TGTGCCAGCAGCCCGACGGGCCGCCCCGGGCAGTACTTC.

The chain employs TRBV4-1 and TRBJ2-5, with 8 bases matching TRBD2. V trimming: 4 bases; J trimming: 5 bases; junction bases outside the gene matches: 9. The length of the CDR3 is 15 residues. Germline V CDR1 and CDR2: MGHRA, YSYEKL. The CDR3 spells CASSPIAGLAETQYF. For the CDR3, the DNA is TGCGCCAGCAGCCCGATAGCGGGGTTGGCGGAGACCCAGTACTTC.

Here the CDR3 reads CASSLGLVGYAASNEQFF. CDR3 coding DNA: TGTGCCAGCAGCTTGGGGTTAGTGGGCTACGCCGCCTCGAATGAGCAGTTCTTC. This chain connects TRBV5-4 to TRBJ2-1; D is uncertain. The germline CDR1 and CDR2 sequences are SGHNT and YYREEE (reference sequence). V was pared by 0 bases and J by 7 bases, with 23 bases between. This CDR3 comprises 18 residues.

The chain carries TRBV18 and TRBJ2-2, with D tentatively TRBD1 (6 bases). This CDR3 spans 15 amino acids. Germline CDR1 and CDR2: KGHSH and LQKENI. With 4 bases removed from V and 5 bases from J, the gap between germline ends came to 14 bases. The CDR3 DNA reads TGTGCCAGCTCACAACAGGGTAGCGTTACCGGGGAGCTGTTTTTT. Its translation: CASSQQGSVTGELFF. Complete variable domain (other parts from reference TRBV18 and TRBJ2-2): NAGVMQNPRHLVRRRGQEARLRCSPMKGHSHVYWYRQLPEEGLKFMVYLQKENIIDESGMPKERFSAEFPKEGPSILRIQQVVRGDSAAYFCASSQQGSVTGELFFGEGSRLTVL.

V gene TRBV6-2 or TRBV6-3 combines with J gene TRBJ2-6, with no clear D. V was cut by 3 bases and J by 0 bases, with 9 bases left in between. Per germline, CDR1 MNHEY and CDR2 SVGEGT. This CDR3 is built from 16 residues. The CDR3 region is CASSYTAYSGANVLTF. DNA for the CDR3: TGTGCCAGCAGTTATACAGCGTACTCTGGGGCCAACGTCCTGACTTTC.